Presented here are 27 T cell receptor beta chains from one specimen sequenced in a study of cytomegalovirus exposure and HLA in healthy donors. PCR was performed using 60 Vbeta and 13 Jbeta primers. The protocol was immunoSEQ multiplex PCR, while the TCRdb copy is restricted to in-frame clones and leaves out a portion. The sample contains about 210,000 clones, around 76% of which appear only once. Sequenced sample: PBMCs. All receptors come from a man aged 35-49 years in good health and CMV-seropositive.

The CDR3 spells CASSWRPGGYTDTQYF. As DNA, the CDR3 is TGTGCCAGCAGTTGGAGGCCGGGAGGGTACACAGATACGCAGTATTTT. The chain links TRBV5-6 to TRBJ2-3; 8 bases fit TRBD2. The CDR3 extends over 16 amino acids. The V segment lost 5 bases and the J segment 2 bases; nucleotides outside the gene matches: 10. Looked up from germline, CDR1 is SGHDT and CDR2 is YYEEEE.

The chain uses TRBV4-1 and TRBJ2-3, with 12 nucleotides matching TRBD1. The CDR3 is 18 residues long. Germline V CDR1 and CDR2: MGHRA, YSYEKL. Unmatched junction bases numbered 11, after V lost 1 base and J lost 6 bases. In nucleotides, the CDR3 is TGCGCCAGCAGCCAAGTGATCCGGGGGACAGGGGGCGACGATACGCAGTATTTT. It codes for CASSQVIRGTGGDDTQYF.

This chain links TRBV7-2 with TRBJ2-3; the match to TRBD2 covers 12 bases. Germline assignment: CDR1 SGHTA and CDR2 FQGNSA. The CDR3 has 17 residues. V shed 1 base and J 0 bases; nucleotides not matched to a gene: 2. CDR3 nucleotides: TGTGCCAGCAGCTTAGTCGGGACTAGCGGGAGCACAGATACGCAGTATTTT. It codes for CASSLVGTSGSTDTQYF.

J is TRBJ2-1 and V is TRBV10-3; TRBD2 matches 10 bases. Germline-derived CDR1 and CDR2 are ENHRY and SYGVKD. The CDR3 is 14 amino acids. Trimming removed 10 bases from V and 1 base from J; junction bases left unmatched: 4. In nucleotides, the CDR3 is TGTGCCACCCTAGCGGGAGAGTCCTACAATGAGCAGTTCTTC. Translated: CATLAGESYNEQFF.

The rearrangement uses TRBV25-1 and TRBJ2-3, with 12 bases identical to TRBD2. The CDR3 has 16 amino acids. V shed 4 bases, J shed 5 bases, and the junction held 7 bases outside the gene matches. CDR1 is MGHDK, CDR2 SYGVNS, per germline. The CDR3, as DNA: TGTGCCAGCAGTGGCAGACTAGCGGGAGTGATAGATACGCAGTATTTT. Encoded protein: CASSGRLAGVIDTQYF. Complete variable domain (other parts from reference TRBV25-1 and TRBJ2-3): EADIYQTPRYLVIGTGKKITLECSQTMGHDKMYWYQQDPGMELHLIHYSYGVNSTEKGDLSSESTVSRIRTEHFPLTLESARPSHTSQYLCASSGRLAGVIDTQYFGPGTRLTVL.

This clone was seen a handful of times. The chain has TRBV30 and TRBJ2-3; TRBD2 aligns across 8 bases. Trimming cost V 1 base and J 6 bases; bases outside gene matches: 9. This CDR3 has 15 amino acids. Germline V gene lookup returns CDR1 GTSNPN and CDR2 SVGIG (reference sequence). CDR3 sequence (DNA): TGTGCCTGGAGTGGCCGAGCGGGAGCTCGTGATACGCAGTATTTT. This sequence encodes CAWSGRAGARDTQYF.

The J gene is TRBJ2-7, the V gene TRBV6-6; unclear D gene. V was trimmed by 4 bases and J by 2 bases, leaving 12 bases between them. The CDR3 covers 14 residues. Germline CDR1 MNHNY, CDR2 SVGAGI (reference sequence). CDR3 DNA: TGTGCCAGCAGTTCGGGTAGTAAACCCTACGAGCAGTACTTC. Encoded protein: CASSSGSKPYEQYF.

This chain links TRBV7-9 with TRBJ1-5; D is undetermined. Trimming cost V 5 bases and J 6 bases, with 14 bases left between them. This CDR3 is built from 14 residues. Germline CDR1 and CDR2: SEHNR and FQNEAQ (reference sequence). Here the CDR3 reads CASSDGGIGQPQHF. DNA for the CDR3: TGTGCCAGCAGCGACGGAGGGATAGGTCAGCCCCAGCATTTT.

The chain combines TRBV11-3 with TRBJ1-1; maybe TRBD1 (5 bases). Trimming stripped 5 bases from V and 8 bases from J, with 15 bases between. Germline assignment: CDR1 SGHNT and CDR2 YENEEA. CDR3 length equals 13 residues. The CDR3 loop reads CASSPSAGGEAFF. The CDR3 DNA follows: TGTGCCAGCAGCCCGTCCGCGGGGGGGGAAGCTTTCTTT.

The CDR3 DNA reads TGTGCCATCAGTCAAGAGACTAGCAGTAGCACAGATACGCAGTATTTT. Translated: CAISQETSSSTDTQYF. V and J are TRBV10-3 and TRBJ2-3, with 7 bases aligning to TRBD2. This CDR3 is built from 16 residues. In germline, CDR1 is ENHRY, CDR2 SYGVKD. The trim removed 5 bases at V and 0 bases at J, leaving 8 bases unmatched.

The chain employs TRBV9 and TRBJ1-1; TRBD1 aligns across 8 bases. The CDR3 runs 15 residues. V gave up 4 bases and J gave up 5 bases; unmatched junction bases: 10. The germline V gene encodes CDR1 SGDLS and CDR2 YYNGEE. The CDR3 DNA is TGTGCCAGCAGCATTAGCCCCCAGGGGGCGACTGAAGCTTTCTTT. It translates to CASSISPQGATEAFF.

CDR3 protein: CASSTTGTANTEAFF. The CDR3 DNA reads as TGTGCCAGCAGCACCACCGGGACAGCGAACACTGAAGCTTTCTTT. This chain uses TRBV11-2 with TRBJ1-1; 7 positions agree with TRBD1. CDR1 is SGHAT and CDR2 is FQNNGV in the germline V gene. J lost 1 base, V lost 5 bases, and 7 bases had no gene match. This CDR3 has 15 residues.

The gene calls are TRBV2 and TRBJ1-5; a weak D match, TRBD1 (6 bases). CDR1 SNHLY and CDR2 FYNNEI come from the germline V gene. This CDR3 is 13 amino acids long. The V end lost 6 bases, the J end lost 2 bases, and 8 bases lay between the germline ends. The CDR3 sequence is CASRYRGNQPQHF. The CDR3 coding sequence is TGTGCCAGCAGATACAGGGGCAATCAGCCCCAGCATTTT. Looking up the rest from reference TRBV2 and TRBJ1-5 gives the full variable domain: EPEVTQTPSHQVTQMGQEVILRCVPISNHLYFYWYRQILGQKVEFLVSFYNNEISEKSEIFDDQFSVERPDGSNFTLKIRSTKLEDSAMYFCASRYRGNQPQHFGDGTRLSIL.

This CDR3 reads CASGGVVSSYNEQFF. The CDR3 DNA follows: TGTGCCAGTGGAGGGGTGGTGAGCTCCTACAATGAGCAGTTCTTC. This chain connects TRBV27 to TRBJ2-1, with D possibly being TRBD2 (6 bases). The germline V and J ends were trimmed by 9 bases and 0 bases, with 15 bases remaining between them. CDR1 MNHEY and CDR2 SMNVEV come from the germline V gene (reference sequence). The CDR3 length is 15 residues.

This clone was counted between two and nine times. J is TRBJ1-1 and V is TRBV7-9, with a weak D call TRBD1 (6 bases). CDR1 and CDR2 from the germline V gene are SEHNR and FQNEAQ (reference sequence). The CDR3 loop spans 16 amino acids. V lost 1 base and J 1 base, leaving 13 bases between the germline ends. The CDR3 loop is CASSLGGGRQNTEAFF. DNA of the CDR3: TGTGCCAGCAGCTTAGGCGGGGGGCGGCAGAACACTGAAGCTTTCTTT.

As to this clone: One junction end disagrees with the germline gene, perhaps due to a read error. The chain couples TRBV7-9 to TRBJ1-1; no definite D call. The CDR3 consists of 13 residues. The germline gives CDR1 SEHNR, CDR2 FQNEAQ (reference sequence). The CDR3 DNA reads as TGTTCCAGCAGCTTAGCTCAGAACACTGAAGCTTTCTTT. It translates to CSSSLAQNTEAFF.

The V gene is TRBV6-6, the J gene TRBJ2-5; 8 bases are shared with TRBD2. Trimming took 2 bases from V and 1 from J; bases not matched to a gene: 6. CDR1 and CDR2 (germline): MNHNY, SVGAGI (reference sequence). This CDR3 contains 16 residues. The chain's CDR3 is CASSYLDGRAQETQYF. The CDR3 nucleotides are TGTGCCAGCAGTTACCTTGACGGGAGGGCCCAAGAGACCCAGTACTTC.

The CDR3 loop reads CASSFRAGTYTGELFF. The DNA for the CDR3 is TGTGCCAGCAGTTTTCGGGCAGGGACTTACACCGGGGAGCTGTTTTTT. The chain is built from TRBV27 and TRBJ2-2; maybe TRBD2 (6 bases). Trimming left V 3 bases short and J 3 bases short, with 14 bases between. CDR1 is MNHEY and CDR2 is SMNVEV in the germline V gene (reference sequence). The CDR3 is 16 amino acids.

V and J are TRBV5-1 and TRBJ2-1, with D possibly being TRBD1 (5 bases). The CDR3 is 12 amino acids. CDR1 is SGHRS, CDR2 YFSETQ, per germline. Trimming stripped 3 bases from V and 9 bases from J, with 10 bases between. The CDR3 region is CASSSSGFEQFF. Here the CDR3 DNA reads TGCGCCAGCAGCTCCTCAGGGTTTGAGCAGTTCTTC.

This chain uses TRBV7-8 with TRBJ1-5; D is possibly TRBD1 (6 bases). CDR1 and CDR2 from the germline V gene are SGHVS and FQNEAQ. CDR3 length equals 17 residues. Trimming cost V 1 base and J 0 bases, with 13 bases left between them. The CDR3 sequence is CASSLEGTPYSNQPQHF. The DNA for the CDR3 is TGTGCCAGCAGCTTAGAAGGGACACCATATAGCAATCAGCCCCAGCATTTT.

J is TRBJ2-1 and V is TRBV9; D call uncertain. Germline CDR1 SGDLS, CDR2 YYNGEE. This CDR3 contains 15 residues. V was trimmed by 0 bases and J by 5 bases, leaving 12 bases between them. CDR3 DNA: TGTGCCAGCAGCGTAGCTCCAGGCGTCCACAATGAGCAGTTCTTC. Protein sequence: CASSVAPGVHNEQFF. The variable domain in full, with the rest retrieved from reference TRBV9 and TRBJ2-1, is DSGVTQTPKHLITATGQRVTLRCSPRSGDLSVYWYQQSLDQGLQFLIQYYNGEERAKGNILERFSAQQFPDLHSELNLSSLELGDSALYFCASSVAPGVHNEQFFGPGTRLTVL.

The chain has TRBV2 and TRBJ1-5; 7 nucleotides match TRBD1. V trimming: 4 bases; J trimming: 6 bases; junction bases outside the gene matches: 3. This CDR3 has 13 residues. Germline V gene lookup returns CDR1 SNHLY and CDR2 FYNNEI. CDR3 nucleotides: TGTGCCAGCAGTGGACAGGGTGGTCAGCCCCAGCATTTT. It yields the protein CASSGQGGQPQHF.

This chain uses TRBV7-3 with TRBJ2-2, with a weak D call TRBD2 (5 bases). The V end was cut by 5 bases, the J end by 4 bases, with 14 bases between. Germline V gene sequence: CDR1 SGHTA, CDR2 FQGTGA. CDR3 length: 15 amino acids. CDR3 nucleotide sequence: TGTGCCAGCAGCCTCCGGGCTGGGAGCACCGGGGAGCTGTTTTTT. Its translation is CASSLRAGSTGELFF.

The rearrangement uses TRBV7-9 and TRBJ1-2; 8 bases are a match to TRBD1. V shed 5 bases and J 4 bases; nucleotides not matched to a gene: 12. The CDR3 is 16 residues long. Germline V gene data show CDR1 as SEHNR and CDR2 as FQNEAQ (reference sequence). CDR3 amino acids: CASSVTPDRVGYGYTF. In DNA, the CDR3 is TGTGCCAGCAGCGTCACGCCGGACAGGGTCGGCTATGGCTACACCTTC.

The chain employs TRBV18 and TRBJ2-7, with D maybe TRBD2 (5 bases). The CDR3 runs 14 residues. Germline V gene data show CDR1 as KGHSH and CDR2 as LQKENI. Deletions cut 6 bases from V and 4 bases from J, with 16 bases between. Here the CDR3 reads CASSAPREWYEQYF. The DNA for the CDR3 is TGTGCCAGCTCTGCCCCCCGGGAATGGTACGAGCAGTACTTC.

This clone was counted a single time. This sequence joins TRBV29-1 and TRBJ2-3; TRBD2 aligns across 12 bases. Trimming cost V 1 base and J 1 base; bases outside gene matches: 6. Germline-derived CDR1 and CDR2 are SQVTM and ANQGSEA. The CDR3 has 17 amino acids. The CDR3 protein is CSVEGLAGGPGTDTQYF. CDR3 in DNA: TGCAGCGTTGAAGGGCTAGCGGGAGGGCCTGGCACAGATACGCAGTATTTT.

The chain carries TRBV27 and TRBJ2-1, with D uncertain. The ends were cut back, 2 bases at V and 5 bases at J, with 10 bases in the middle. Germline assignment: CDR1 MNHEY and CDR2 SMNVEV (reference sequence). The CDR3 has 14 amino acids. The CDR3 spells CASSLSVAHNEQFF. CDR3 coding DNA: TGTGCCAGCAGTTTAAGCGTAGCCCACAATGAGCAGTTCTTC.